This T cell receptor (beta chain) was observed in a study of shared clonotypes between healthy human individuals. Background on the study: The cohort had a couple of women and a few men, ages 18 to 49. Per-donor plates numbered three CD4 naive, three CD4 memory, two CD8 naive and one CD8 memory. General study points: Clonotype sharing across several donors was observed for 4.5% to 6.5% of naive CD4 clonotypes.

Replicate PCRs from sorted subsets contained around 200 ng DNA, which is 29,000 or so T cell genomes. Sequencing used immunoSEQ multiplex PCR; TCRdb keeps in-frame clones, though not all of them. The sample lists 1.5 million to 2.5 million clones, about 94% occurring once. It was CD45RO-negative cells, positively selected for CCR7, that made up naive CD8 cells, with terminally differentiated effector memory CD45RA+ cells excluded. On this clone itself: The antigen is not known.

The clonotype was recovered from a man aged 18 to 35 in good health. The sample taken for sequencing was naive CD8+ T cells sorted from blood.

CDR3 coding DNA: TGCAGCGTTGGTCGCGAGGACACCGGGGAGCTGTTTTTT. Protein product: CSVGREDTGELFF. V usage is TRBV29-1 and J usage is TRBJ2-2; the D is unclear. The CDR3 is 13 amino acids. Germline V gives CDR1 SQVTM, CDR2 ANQGSEA. V dropped 4 bases and J dropped 3 bases, with 9 bases sitting between them.